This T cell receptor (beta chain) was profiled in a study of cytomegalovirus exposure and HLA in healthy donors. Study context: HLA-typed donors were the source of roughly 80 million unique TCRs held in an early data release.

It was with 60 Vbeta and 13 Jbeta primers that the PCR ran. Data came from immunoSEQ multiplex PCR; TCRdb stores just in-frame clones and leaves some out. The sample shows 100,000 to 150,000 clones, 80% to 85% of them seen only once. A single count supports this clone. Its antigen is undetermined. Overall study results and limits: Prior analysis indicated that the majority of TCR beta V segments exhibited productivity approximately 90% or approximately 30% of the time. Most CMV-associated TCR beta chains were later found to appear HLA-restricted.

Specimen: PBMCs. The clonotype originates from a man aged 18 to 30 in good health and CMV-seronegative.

The CDR3 DNA follows: TGTGCCAGCAGCCTACCAGAACCGGGAAAGCCATACTATGGCTACACCTTC. Translated, it gives CASSLPEPGKPYYGYTF. The chain recombines TRBV9 with TRBJ1-2, with unresolved D. Trimming took off 4 bases at V and 3 bases at J, with 22 bases between the two ends. Germline assignment: CDR1 SGDLS and CDR2 YYNGEE. The CDR3 has 17 residues.